A selection of T cell receptor beta chains follows, all from one sample in a study of cytomegalovirus exposure and HLA in healthy donors. Assay used: immunoSEQ multiplex PCR; TCRdb lists only in-frame clones, some missing. The sample data list more than 95,000 clones. The sequencing sample was made of PBMCs. The receptors derive from a man aged 40-49 years in good health and CMV-seronegative. The CDR3 runs from the conserved cysteine through the conserved F or W. Each record gives: V gene, J gene, D gene, CDR3 DNA, CDR3 protein. D genes are given only for firm matches.

v_gene: TRBV7-6; j_gene: TRBJ2-7; d_gene: NA; CDR3nt: TGTGCCAGCAGCTTAGCGAGGGCAGAGACCTACGAGCAGTACTTC; CDR3aa: CASSLARAETYEQYF
v_gene: TRBV19; j_gene: TRBJ2-7; d_gene: TRBD2; CDR3nt: TGTGCCAGTAGTCCGGGGACTAGCGGCGACGCCGAGCAGTACTTC; CDR3aa: CASSPGTSGDAEQYF
v_gene: TRBV7-8; j_gene: TRBJ1-3; d_gene: NA; CDR3nt: TGTGCCAGCAGCTTAAACCTCGGGATGGCTGGAAACACCATATATTTT; CDR3aa: CASSLNLGMAGNTIYF
v_gene: TRBV28; j_gene: TRBJ2-5; d_gene: TRBD1; CDR3nt: TGTGCCAGCAGTTTATGGGGCGAAGGGACAGGGGACCAAGAGACCCAGTACTTC; CDR3aa: CASSLWGEGTGDQETQYF
v_gene: TRBV27; j_gene: TRBJ2-3; d_gene: NA; CDR3nt: TGTGCCAGCAGTTCGCAGCCCAGGATCCCCACAGATACGCAGTATTTT; CDR3aa: CASSSQPRIPTDTQYF
v_gene: TRBV7-8; j_gene: TRBJ2-1; d_gene: NA; CDR3nt: TGTGCCAGCAGCTTAGGTCTTACTTACAATGAGCAGTTCTTC; CDR3aa: CASSLGLTYNEQFF
v_gene: TRBV6-6; j_gene: TRBJ1-2; d_gene: TRBD1; CDR3nt: TGTGCCAGCAGTCCCAGGGACAGGGAACGGGGCTATGGCTACACCTTC; CDR3aa: CASSPRDRERGYGYTF
v_gene: TRBV30; j_gene: TRBJ1-4; d_gene: NA; CDR3nt: TGTGCCTGGAGTCGACAGAACCCAACTAATGAAAAACTGTTTTTT; CDR3aa: CAWSRQNPTNEKLFF
v_gene: TRBV5-6; j_gene: TRBJ2-3; d_gene: NA; CDR3nt: TGTGCCAGCAGCTCAGACAGATGGTTCACAGATACGCAGTATTTT; CDR3aa: CASSSDRWFTDTQYF
v_gene: TRBV5-1; j_gene: TRBJ2-5; d_gene: TRBD2; CDR3nt: TGCGCCAGCAGCTTGTCCGGACTAGCGGGAGTCGAAGAGACCCAGTACTTC; CDR3aa: CASSLSGLAGVEETQYF
v_gene: TRBV5-1; j_gene: TRBJ2-7; d_gene: TRBD1; CDR3nt: TGCGCCAGCAGCTTAGTGGGACAGCTCTACGAGCAGTGCTTC; CDR3aa: CASSLVGQLYEQCF
v_gene: TRBV2; j_gene: TRBJ2-5; d_gene: NA; CDR3nt: TGTGCCAGCAGTAGGATAGGCACAGCTGAACAAGAGACCCAGTACTTC; CDR3aa: CASSRIGTAEQETQYF
v_gene: TRBV10-3; j_gene: TRBJ2-1; d_gene: TRBD2; CDR3nt: TGTGCCATCGGGGGGGTAGGGACTAGTAGTTCCAATGAGCAGTTCTTC; CDR3aa: CAIGGVGTSSSNEQFF
v_gene: TRBV5-1; j_gene: TRBJ2-3; d_gene: NA; CDR3nt: TGCGCCAGCAGATCGGGGGAGCGCGGAGGACGCACAGATACGCAGTATTTT; CDR3aa: CASRSGERGGRTDTQYF
v_gene: TRBV28; j_gene: TRBJ1-4; d_gene: TRBD1; CDR3nt: TGTGCCAGCAGTCTGACAGGGCTCCGGGAAAAACTGTTTTTT; CDR3aa: CASSLTGLREKLFF
v_gene: TRBV27; j_gene: TRBJ2-7; d_gene: NA; CDR3nt: TGTGCCAGCAGTTTATCCCTTGTGGGGGGAGTCTACGAGCAGTACTTC; CDR3aa: CASSLSLVGGVYEQYF
v_gene: TRBV7-3; j_gene: TRBJ2-1; d_gene: NA; CDR3nt: TGTGCCAGCAGCTTAGATCGGTCCTACAATGAGCAGTTCTTC; CDR3aa: CASSLDRSYNEQFF
v_gene: TRBV18; j_gene: TRBJ2-7; d_gene: TRBD2; CDR3nt: TGTGCCAGCTCATCCACGACTAGCGGGAGCTACGAGCAGTACTTC; CDR3aa: CASSSTTSGSYEQYF
v_gene: TRBV6-5; j_gene: TRBJ2-7; d_gene: NA; CDR3nt: TGTGCCAGCAGTTACGCGGGGACGGGAATTTACGAGCAGTACTTC; CDR3aa: CASSYAGTGIYEQYF
v_gene: TRBV11-3; j_gene: TRBJ2-7; d_gene: TRBD2; CDR3nt: TGTGCCAGCAGCTTAGATCTGGGACTAGCGGGAGTTTCCTACGAGCAGTACTTC; CDR3aa: CASSLDLGLAGVSYEQYF